Each of the 14 T cell receptor beta chains below was sequenced from the same sample in a study of identical twins. TCRdb re-called the 5' RACE reads with MiXCR, one entry per CDR3 protein. The sample holds about 460,000 distinct CDR3 sequences; approximately 14% are singletons and the top ten take more than 0.5%. The same specimen was also included in a second study, on yellow fever vaccine responses in identical twins.

Input material: CD4+ T cells sorted from blood. These receptors were collected from a woman aged 18 to 35 in good health.

The sample holds a few counts of this clonotype. CDR3 sequence: CASSEDRRTEAFF. Written as DNA, the CDR3 is TGTGCCAGCAGTGAGGACAGGAGGACTGAAGCTTTCTTT. The rearrangement uses TRBV6-6 and TRBJ1-1, with TRBD1 matching over 7 bases. V trimming: 5 bases; J trimming: 5 bases; junction bases outside the gene matches: 5. The CDR3 is made up of 13 amino acids. The germline V gene has CDR1 MNHNY and CDR2 SVGAGI (reference sequence).

This clonotype has just a few counts. The chain links TRBV28 to TRBJ2-7; D remains ambiguous. Trimming removed 3 bases from V and 5 bases from J, with 14 bases in between. CDR1 is MDHEN, CDR2 SYDVKM, per germline. The CDR3 has 14 amino acids. The CDR3 protein is CASSFKNGRDEQYF. The CDR3 coding sequence is TGTGCCAGCAGTTTCAAAAACGGCCGCGACGAGCAGTACTTC.

The chain employs TRBV12-3 or TRBV12-4 and TRBJ2-1; TRBD2 matches 8 bases. Trimming at V came to 7 bases and at J to 12 bases, leaving 5 bases not matched to a gene. The CDR3 length is 11 residues. CDR3 protein: CASNRGGGQFF. The CDR3 region has the DNA TGTGCCAGCAACCGGGGGGGAGGGCAGTTCTTC.

This clonotype came up a few times. The chain carries TRBV28 and TRBJ2-3, with D perhaps TRBD2 (6 bases). Germline-derived CDR1 and CDR2 are MDHEN and SYDVKM. V was pared by 5 bases and J by 2 bases, with 14 bases between. The CDR3 loop spans 15 amino acids. The CDR3 nucleotides are TGTGCCAGCAGTCCCGCGGGGTTCGACACAGATACGCAGTATTTT. Translating gives CASSPAGFDTDTQYF. Together with reference TRBV28 and TRBJ2-3, the CDR3 gives the full variable domain: DVKVTQSSRYLVKRTGEKVFLECVQDMDHENMFWYRQDPGLGLRLIYFSYDVKMKEKGDIPEGYSVSREKKERFSLILESASTNQTSMYLCASSPAGFDTDTQYFGPGTRLTVL.

This clonotype appeared once. One end of the junction fails to match germline, which may point to a read error. The V gene is TRBV20-1, the J gene TRBJ2-2; 7 bases are a match to TRBD1. This CDR3 is 15 amino acids long. Germline lookup yields CDR1 DFQATT and CDR2 SNEGSKA (reference sequence). The CDR3: CSATRGQLNAGELFF. The CDR3 DNA reads TGCAGTGCTACTCGGGGACAGTTGAACGCCGGGGAGCTGTTTTTT.

This clonotype occurred many times. The chain uses TRBV16 and TRBJ1-1; D unresolved. This CDR3 spans 17 amino acids. V lost 2 bases and J lost 7, with 23 bases in between. Per the germline V gene, CDR1 is KGHSY and CDR2 is FQNENV. The CDR3 spells CASSQRISGDERSEAFF. For the CDR3, the DNA is TGTGCCAGCAGCCAACGTATAAGTGGGGATGAAAGAAGTGAAGCTTTCTTT.

The V and J genes are TRBV3-1 and TRBJ1-6, with D hard to call. The CDR3 is made up of 15 amino acids. V dropped 4 bases and J dropped 5 bases, with 12 bases sitting between them. The germline V gene has CDR1 LGHDT and CDR2 YNNKEL (reference sequence). For the CDR3, the DNA is TGTGCCAGCAGCCGACCGTCGGGAGATAATTCACCCCTCCACTTT. Translation: CASSRPSGDNSPLHF.

The table lists this clonotype with a few counts. The chain carries TRBV10-3 and TRBJ1-1; D is unresolved. Trimming removed 7 bases from V and 3 bases from J, with 6 bases in between. The CDR3 has 11 residues. CDR1 is ENHRY and CDR2 is SYGVKD in the germline V gene. Here the CDR3 reads CAIKGDTEAFF. The CDR3 bases are TGTGCCATCAAGGGCGACACTGAAGCTTTCTTT.

This clonotype was counted between two and nine times. The chain has TRBV2 and TRBJ2-2; D is possibly TRBD2 (7 bases). CDR1 is SNHLY and CDR2 is FYNNEI in the germline V gene. Trimming removed 8 bases at V and 5 bases at J, with 15 bases between. The CDR3 contains 14 residues. Here the CDR3 DNA reads TGTGCCAGCGGTCGGGGGGCAGGGACCGGGGAGCTGTTTTTT. As protein: CASGRGAGTGELFF.

This clonotype was observed a handful of times. This chain connects TRBV6-5 to TRBJ2-7; D tentatively reads TRBD1 or TRBD2 (5 bases each). Trimming removed 2 bases from V and 6 bases from J, with 20 bases in between. CDR1 and CDR2 (germline): MNHEY, SVGAGI. This CDR3 spans 16 amino acids. CDR3 nucleotides: TGTGCCAGCAGTTACAGCTTAGGCCACCGGGGCGGCGAGCAGTACTTC. Encoded protein: CASSYSLGHRGGEQYF.

This clonotype came up a few times. The chain is built from TRBV11-2 and TRBJ2-3; 15 nucleotides align to TRBD2. The CDR3 totals 19 residues. Germline CDR1 SGHAT, CDR2 FQNNGV. With 5 bases clipped from V and 2 bases from J, the junction kept 11 bases outside the gene matches. CDR3 sequence: CASSVPPGLAGGLTDTQYF. CDR3 bases: TGTGCCAGCAGCGTGCCGCCGGGACTAGCGGGGGGTCTCACAGATACGCAGTATTTT.

The V call is TRBV4-1, the J call TRBJ2-1; the D gene could be TRBD1 or TRBD2 (7 bases each). V was clipped by 4 bases and J by 8 bases, with 18 bases between them. Looked up from germline, CDR1 is MGHRA and CDR2 is YSYEKL. This CDR3 is built from 15 residues. CDR3 coding DNA: TGCGCCAGCAGCCGTGGGCAGGGGGGGATCTATGAGCAGTTCTTC. This codes for CASSRGQGGIYEQFF.

The rearrangement joins TRBV7-2 to TRBJ2-7; 13 bases match TRBD2. With 5 bases clipped from V and 2 bases from J, the junction kept 3 bases outside the gene matches. CDR1 and CDR2 from the germline V gene are SGHTA and FQGNSA. The CDR3 covers 15 residues. The CDR3 DNA is TGTGCCAGCAGCGAAACTAGCGGGGGGGCCTACGAGCAGTACTTC. Protein sequence: CASSETSGGAYEQYF.

This chain uses TRBV5-1 with TRBJ2-1; D might be TRBD1 (5 bases). Deletions cut 0 bases from V and 14 bases from J, with 15 bases between. The CDR3 spans 13 residues. CDR1 and CDR2 from the germline V gene are SGHRS and YFSETQ. This chain's CDR3 is CASSLDKSQGEFF. The CDR3 bases are TGCGCCAGCAGCTTGGATAAGAGCCAGGGTGAGTTCTTC.